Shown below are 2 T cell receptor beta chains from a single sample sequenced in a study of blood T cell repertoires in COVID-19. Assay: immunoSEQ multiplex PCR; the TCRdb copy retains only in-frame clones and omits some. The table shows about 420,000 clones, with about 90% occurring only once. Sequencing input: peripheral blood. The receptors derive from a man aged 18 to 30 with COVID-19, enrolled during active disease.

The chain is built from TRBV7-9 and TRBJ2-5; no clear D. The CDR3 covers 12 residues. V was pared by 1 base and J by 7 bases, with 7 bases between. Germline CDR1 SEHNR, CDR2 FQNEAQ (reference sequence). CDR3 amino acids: CASSLGFGTQYF. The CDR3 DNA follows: TGTGCCAGCAGCTTAGGGTTCGGGACCCAGTACTTC.

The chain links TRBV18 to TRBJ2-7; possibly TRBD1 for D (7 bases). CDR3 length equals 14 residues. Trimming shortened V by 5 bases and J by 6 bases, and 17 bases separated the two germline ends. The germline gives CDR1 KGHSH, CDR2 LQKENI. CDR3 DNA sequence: TGTGCCAGCTCATCGTCGCGGGACAGTGGCGAGCAGTACTTC. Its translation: CASSSSRDSGEQYF.